The TCR beta chain under discussion was sequenced for a study of shared clonotypes between healthy human individuals. TCRdb's copy holds only in-frame clones and misses some; the assay was immunoSEQ multiplex PCR. The sample records hundreds of thousands of clones, 60% to 75% being singletons. Regarding the study as a whole: Clonotypes that were shared across a handful of donors made up about 5.1% of naive CD4 clonotypes. Among non-shared clonotypes, generation probabilities were lower than among those shared by all four donors. Among the subsets, naive ones generally showed larger estimated richness than memory ones.

As regards this clone: Its matching antigen is unknown.

This CDR3 is 12 amino acids long. In germline, CDR1 is ENHRY, CDR2 SYGVKD. Trimming removed 11 bases from V and 4 bases from J; junction bases left unmatched: 3. The rearrangement uses TRBV10-3 and TRBJ1-3; 9 bases align to TRBD1. The receptor was derived from a woman aged 25 to 45 in good health. Sequenced input: memory CD4+ T cells sorted from blood. As for subset: CD45RA-negative fraction. CDR3 nucleotide sequence: TGTGCCGCACAGGGGGCAGGAAACACCATATATTTT. Protein product: CAAQGAGNTIYF.